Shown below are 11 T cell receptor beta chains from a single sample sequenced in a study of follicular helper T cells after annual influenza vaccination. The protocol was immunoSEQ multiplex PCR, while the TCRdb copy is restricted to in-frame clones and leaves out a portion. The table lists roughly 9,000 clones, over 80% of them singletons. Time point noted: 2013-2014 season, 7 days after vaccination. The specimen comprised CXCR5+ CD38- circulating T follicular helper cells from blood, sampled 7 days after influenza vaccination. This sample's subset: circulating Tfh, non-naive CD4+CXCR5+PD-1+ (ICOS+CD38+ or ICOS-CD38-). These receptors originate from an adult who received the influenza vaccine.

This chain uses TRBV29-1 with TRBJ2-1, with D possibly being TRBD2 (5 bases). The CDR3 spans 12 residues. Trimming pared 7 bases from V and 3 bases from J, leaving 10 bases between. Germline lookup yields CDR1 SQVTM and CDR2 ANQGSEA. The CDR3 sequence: CSARTSYNEQFF. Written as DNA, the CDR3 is TGCAGCGCTCGAACTAGCTACAATGAGCAGTTCTTC.

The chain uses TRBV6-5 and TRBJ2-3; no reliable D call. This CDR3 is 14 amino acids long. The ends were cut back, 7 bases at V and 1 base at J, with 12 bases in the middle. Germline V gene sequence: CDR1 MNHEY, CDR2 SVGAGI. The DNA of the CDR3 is TGTGCCAGCATGGCGTCTTTTGGCACAGATACGCAGTATTTT. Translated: CASMASFGTDTQYF.

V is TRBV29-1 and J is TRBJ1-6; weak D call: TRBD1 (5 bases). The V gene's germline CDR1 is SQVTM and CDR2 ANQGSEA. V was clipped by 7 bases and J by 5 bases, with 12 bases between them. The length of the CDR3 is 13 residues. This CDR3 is CSASTGDNSPLHF. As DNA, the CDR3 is TGCAGCGCCTCCACAGGAGATAATTCACCCCTCCACTTT.

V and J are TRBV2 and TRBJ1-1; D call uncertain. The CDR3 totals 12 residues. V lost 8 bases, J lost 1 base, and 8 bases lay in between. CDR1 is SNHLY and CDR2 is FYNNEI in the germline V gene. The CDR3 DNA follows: TGTGCCAGCGCAACAGCGAACACTGAAGCTTTCTTT. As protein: CASATANTEAFF. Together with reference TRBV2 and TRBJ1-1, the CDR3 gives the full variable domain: EPEVTQTPSHQVTQMGQEVILRCVPISNHLYFYWYRQILGQKVEFLVSFYNNEISEKSEIFDDQFSVERPDGSNFTLKIRSTKLEDSAMYFCASATANTEAFFGQGTRLTVV.

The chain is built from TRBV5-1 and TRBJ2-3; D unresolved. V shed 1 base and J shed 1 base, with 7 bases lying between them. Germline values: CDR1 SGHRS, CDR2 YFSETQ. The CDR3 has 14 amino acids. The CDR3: CASSLNPRTDTQYF. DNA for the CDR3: TGCGCCAGCAGCTTGAATCCTCGCACAGATACGCAGTATTTT.

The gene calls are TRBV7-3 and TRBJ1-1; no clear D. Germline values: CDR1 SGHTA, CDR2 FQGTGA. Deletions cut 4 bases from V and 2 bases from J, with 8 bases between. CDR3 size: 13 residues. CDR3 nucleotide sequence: TGTGCCAGCAGCTCCGGTCGAAACACTGAAGCTTTCTTT. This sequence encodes CASSSGRNTEAFF. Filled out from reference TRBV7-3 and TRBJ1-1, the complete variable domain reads GAGVSQTPSNKVTEKGKYVELRCDPISGHTALYWYRQSLGQGPEFLIYFQGTGAADDSGLPNDRFFAVRPEGSVSTLKIQRTERGDSAVYLCASSSGRNTEAFFGQGTRLTVV.

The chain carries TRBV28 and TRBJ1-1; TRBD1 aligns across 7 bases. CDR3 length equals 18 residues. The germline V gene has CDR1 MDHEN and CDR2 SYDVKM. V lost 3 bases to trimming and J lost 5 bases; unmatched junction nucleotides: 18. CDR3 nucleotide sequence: TGTGCCAGCAGTTTCCCCCTCTCCGGGGGGGGCAGGGGGACTGAAGCTTTCTTT. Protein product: CASSFPLSGGGRGTEAFF.

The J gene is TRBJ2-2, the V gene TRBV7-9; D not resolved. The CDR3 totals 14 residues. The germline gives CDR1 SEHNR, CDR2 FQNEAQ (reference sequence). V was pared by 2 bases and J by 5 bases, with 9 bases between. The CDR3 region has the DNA TGTGCCAGCAGCTTATCGGTAGGGACCGGGGAGCTGTTTTTT. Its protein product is CASSLSVGTGELFF. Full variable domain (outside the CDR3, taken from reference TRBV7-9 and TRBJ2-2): DTGVSQNPRHKITKRGQNVTFRCDPISEHNRLYWYRQTLGQGPEFLTYFQNEAQLEKSRLLSDRFSAERPKGSFSTLEIQRTEQGDSAMYLCASSLSVGTGELFFGEGSRLTVL.

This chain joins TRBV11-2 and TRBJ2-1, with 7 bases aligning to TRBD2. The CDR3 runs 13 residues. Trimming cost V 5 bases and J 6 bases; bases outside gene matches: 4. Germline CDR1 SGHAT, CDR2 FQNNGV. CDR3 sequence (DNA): TGTGCCAGCAGCATGGGACTATTCAATGAGCAGTTCTTC. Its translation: CASSMGLFNEQFF.

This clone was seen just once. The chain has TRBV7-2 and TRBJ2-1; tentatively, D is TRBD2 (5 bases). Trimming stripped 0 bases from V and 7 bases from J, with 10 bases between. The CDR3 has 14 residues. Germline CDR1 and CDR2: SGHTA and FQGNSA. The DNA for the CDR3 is TGTGCCAGCAGCTTAGCTTCGGGAAAAAATGAGCAGTTCTTC. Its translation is CASSLASGKNEQFF.

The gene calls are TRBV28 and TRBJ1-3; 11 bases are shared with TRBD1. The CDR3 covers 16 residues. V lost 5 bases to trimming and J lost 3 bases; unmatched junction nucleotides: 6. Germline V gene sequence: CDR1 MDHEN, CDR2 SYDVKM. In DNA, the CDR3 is TGTGCCAGCAGTCTCCCGGGACAGGGGGGTGGAAACACCATATATTTT. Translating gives CASSLPGQGGGNTIYF.